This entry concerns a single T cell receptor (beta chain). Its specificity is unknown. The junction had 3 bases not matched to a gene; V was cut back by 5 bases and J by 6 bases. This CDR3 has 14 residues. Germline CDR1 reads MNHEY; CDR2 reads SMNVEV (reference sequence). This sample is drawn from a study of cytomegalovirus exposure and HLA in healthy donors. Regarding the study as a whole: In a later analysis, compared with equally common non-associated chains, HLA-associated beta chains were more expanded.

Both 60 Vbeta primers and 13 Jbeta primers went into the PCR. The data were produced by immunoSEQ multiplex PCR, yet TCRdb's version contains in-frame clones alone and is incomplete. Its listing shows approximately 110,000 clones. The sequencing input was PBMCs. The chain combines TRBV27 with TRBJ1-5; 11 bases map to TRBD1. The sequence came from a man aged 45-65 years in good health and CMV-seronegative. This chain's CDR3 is CASSQGQGAQPQHF. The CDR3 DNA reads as TGTGCCAGCAGTCAAGGACAGGGGGCTCAGCCCCAGCATTTT.